These 10 T cell receptor beta chains were sequenced from one sample in a study of tumor and adjacent non-tumor tissue in lung cancer. TCRbeta libraries were built with three rounds of nested PCR, modified from ARM-PCR. TCRdb re-called the multiplex PCR reads through MiXCR, storing one row per CDR3 protein. Of fewer than 85,000 distinct CDR3 sequences in the sample, under 85% are singletons; the top ten hold approximately 12%. This sample's RNA came from whole unsorted tissue. Sequencing input: lung tumor tissue. The receptors stem from a woman in her fifties or sixties with non-small cell lung cancer.

Turning to this clonotype: At one end, the junction sequence differs from germline, possibly due to a read error. The V and J genes are TRBV20-1 and TRBJ2-2; D is perhaps TRBD2 (6 bases). The CDR3 has 12 residues. Germline CDR1 is DFQATT and CDR2 is SNEGSKA (reference sequence). CDR3 amino acids: CSVSGNTWELFF. The CDR3 DNA reads TGCAGTGTTAGCGGAAACACCTGGGAGCTGTTTTTT.

In regard to this clonotype: Mismatch with germline at one junction end may stem from a read error. The chain carries TRBV11-2 and TRBJ2-7, with a possible D match to TRBD1 (5 bases). There are 14 residues in the CDR3. Germline V lookup: CDR1 SGHAT, CDR2 FQNNGV. CDR3 bases: TGTACCAGCAGCCTGACGGACACAGCCTACGAGCGGTACTTC. Amino acids: CTSSLTDTAYERYF.

The chain has TRBV10-1 and TRBJ2-7; D might be TRBD1 or TRBD2, each matching 5 bases. Trimming shortened V by 6 bases and J by 6 bases, and 15 bases separated the two germline ends. Germline CDR1 WNHNN, CDR2 SYGVQD (reference sequence). The CDR3 is made up of 13 amino acids. CDR3 sequence reads: CASSGRGTSEQYF. CDR3 sequence (DNA): TGCGCCAGCAGCGGACGGGGCACCTCCGAGCAGTACTTC.

The chain uses TRBV6-5 and TRBJ1-1; 7 nucleotides align to TRBD1. The CDR3 has 13 residues. Per germline, CDR1 MNHEY and CDR2 SVGAGI. The DNA for the CDR3 is TGTGCTAGCGGAGGGGGGGACAGTACTGAAGCTTTCTTT. This translates into CASGGGDSTEAFF.

Regarding this clonotype: The junction departs from germline at one end; a sequencing error may be responsible. J is TRBJ1-5 and V is TRBV10-3, with D tentatively TRBD1 (5 bases). This CDR3 is 14 amino acids long. CDR1 and CDR2 (germline): ENHRY, SYGVKD. This chain's CDR3 is CALSERGNNQSQHF. DNA of the CDR3: TGTGCCCTCAGTGAGAGGGGAAACAATCAGTCCCAGCATTTT.

With respect to this clonotype: This CDR3 is missing its conserved last phenylalanine or tryptophan, likely due to a read error. The rearrangement links TRBV10-2 to TRBJ2-3; 9 nucleotides agree with TRBD2. CDR3 length: 14 amino acids. Germline V CDR1 and CDR2: WSHSY, SAAADI. V dropped 7 bases and J dropped 4; count of bases not matched to a gene: 6. In DNA form, the CDR3 reads TGCGCCAGCAACGATATAGCGGGGGCAGATACGCAGTATTAT. This sequence encodes CASNDIAGADTQYY.

This clonotype showed up many times. V and J are TRBV12-3 or TRBV12-4 and TRBJ2-7; D ambiguous. The CDR3 loop spans 13 amino acids. V was clipped by 5 bases and J by 7 bases, with 15 bases between them. The CDR3: CASSPDRFREQYF. In nucleotides, the CDR3 is TGTGCCAGCAGTCCAGACCGGTTTCGGGAGCAGTACTTC.

The chain joins TRBV9 to TRBJ2-5, with D tentatively TRBD1 (6 bases). CDR1 is SGDLS and CDR2 is YYNGEE in the germline V gene. This CDR3 region has 16 residues. V was clipped by 0 bases and J by 4 bases, with 16 bases between them. The CDR3 is CASSVGGEGVGETQYF. The CDR3 DNA follows: TGTGCCAGCAGCGTAGGCGGAGAGGGGGTGGGAGAGACCCAGTACTTC.

The CDR3 protein is CASSLALQGSPEQYF. In DNA, the CDR3 is TGTGCCAGCAGCTTAGCGCTGCAGGGGTCGCCCGAGCAGTACTTC. J is TRBJ2-7 and V is TRBV7-9; a possible D gene is TRBD1 (6 bases). Germline CDR1 is SEHNR and CDR2 is FQNEAQ (reference sequence). V was shortened by 0 bases and J by 6 bases, with 15 bases between the two germline ends. The CDR3 extends over 15 amino acids.

Worth noting for this clonotype: No conserved phenylalanine or tryptophan ends this CDR3, so it is likely a read error. The chain recombines TRBV6-1 with TRBJ2-7; 8 bases align to TRBD2. The V and J ends lost 10 bases and 3 bases, in that order; junction bases with no gene match: 8. The CDR3 has 13 amino acids. CDR1 MNHNS and CDR2 SASEGT come from the germline V gene. The chain's CDR3 is CATSGLADYEQYS. The CDR3 DNA is TGTGCCACCTCCGGACTAGCAGACTACGAGCAGTACTCT.